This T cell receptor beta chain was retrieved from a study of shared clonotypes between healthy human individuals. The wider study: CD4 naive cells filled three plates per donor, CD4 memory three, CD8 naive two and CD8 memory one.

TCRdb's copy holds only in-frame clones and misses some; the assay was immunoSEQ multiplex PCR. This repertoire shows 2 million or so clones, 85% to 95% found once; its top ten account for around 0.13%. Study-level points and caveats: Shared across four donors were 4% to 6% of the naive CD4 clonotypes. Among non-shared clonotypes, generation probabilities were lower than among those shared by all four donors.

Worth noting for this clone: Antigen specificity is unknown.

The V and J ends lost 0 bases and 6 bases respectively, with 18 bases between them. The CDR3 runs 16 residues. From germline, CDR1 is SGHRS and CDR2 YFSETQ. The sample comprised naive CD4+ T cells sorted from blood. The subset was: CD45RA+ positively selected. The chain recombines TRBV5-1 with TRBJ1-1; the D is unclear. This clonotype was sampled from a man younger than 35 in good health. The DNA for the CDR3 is TGCGCCAGCAGCTTGGATGCAGCCGGGTCATCCTCTGAAGCTTTCTTT. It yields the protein CASSLDAAGSSSEAFF.